The clone carrying this T cell receptor (beta chain) was found a few times. The antigen is undetermined. V dropped 5 bases and J dropped 5 bases, with 10 bases sitting between them. Looked up from germline, CDR1 is SGHVS and CDR2 is FNYEAQ. The length of the CDR3 is 12 residues. The sample is drawn from a study of T cells after yellow fever vaccination. Study-wide findings and caveats: Post-booster repertoires again held most primary-vaccination clones (roughly 95% CD4, 75% to 90% CD8).

Universal primer sites and UMIs were introduced during 5'RACE template-switching synthesis of TCR cDNA. TCRdb reprocessed the 5' RACE reads via MiXCR and lists one record per CDR3 protein. The sample records under 400,000 distinct CDR3 sequences, around 13% being singletons. This chain links TRBV7-6 with TRBJ2-7; D unresolved. The TCR comes from a man between 18 and 29 years old who received the YFV17D yellow fever vaccine. Material: CD4+ T cells sorted from PBMCs, obtained 15 days after the yellow fever booster vaccination. DNA for the CDR3: TGTGCCAGCAGCACTTGGGGAAACGAGCAGTACTTC. It codes for CASSTWGNEQYF.